This T cell receptor beta chain was captured in a study of cytomegalovirus exposure and HLA in healthy donors. Overall study results and limits: Cytomegalovirus association was listed for 164 TCR beta chains.

The assay was immunoSEQ multiplex PCR, and TCRdb's table has in-frame clones only and misses some. The sample records 200,000 to 300,000 clones, around 91% being singletons. The CDR3 extends over 13 amino acids. CDR1 is SGHTA, CDR2 FQGTGA, per germline. V was clipped by 0 bases and J by 9 bases, with 9 bases between them. As to this clone: Its antigen is still unknown.

Sequenced material: PBMCs. This receptor was identified in a woman in her twenties or thirties in good health and CMV-seronegative. The chain couples TRBV7-3 to TRBJ2-1; D might be TRBD1 or TRBD2, each matching 6 bases. Here the CDR3 reads CASSLTGGPEQFF. CDR3 bases: TGTGCCAGCAGCTTAACCGGGGGCCCTGAGCAGTTCTTC.